The next 9 T cell receptor beta chains were all read from a single sample in a study of blood T cells in healthy people across ages. Next came a second PCR, run for about 6 to 11 cycles, which used a sample-barcoded 5' primer along with a J-beta primer mix. TCRdb re-analysed the 5' RACE reads in MiXCR, keeping a single row per CDR3 protein. The profile shows 890,000 or so distinct CDR3 sequences, about 62% of them singletons. Sequences were obtained from blood. These receptors all come from a man aged 25-40 years in good health.

A word on this clonotype: The junction departs from germline at one end; a sequencing error may be responsible. The genes are TRBV4-3 and TRBJ2-3; 9 nucleotides match TRBD1. This CDR3 comprises 17 residues. Germline CDR1 LGHNA, CDR2 YSLEER. CDR3 DNA sequence: TGCGCCCGCAGCCAAGATGGGACAGGGTCTTTCTCGGATACGCAGTATTTT. Translating it yields CARSQDGTGSFSDTQYF.

CDR3 nucleotides: TGTGCCAGCAGTGGTTCCACCTACGAGCAGTACTTC. Its protein product is CASSGSTYEQYF. The rearrangement links TRBV2 to TRBJ2-7, with D unclear. Deletions cut 4 bases from V and 2 bases from J, with 6 bases between. Germline-derived CDR1 and CDR2 are SNHLY and FYNNEI. The CDR3 is 12 amino acids.

The rearrangement joins TRBV20-1 to TRBJ2-7; D may be TRBD1 (6 bases). V was trimmed by 3 bases and J by 3 bases, leaving 21 bases between them. The CDR3 is 16 residues long. CDR1 is DFQATT, CDR2 SNEGSKA, per germline (reference sequence). DNA for the CDR3: TGCAGTGCTAGGCCCGACGCGAGGGGGTCTGTCTACGAGCAGTACTTC. This translates into CSARPDARGSVYEQYF.

This clonotype was seen a few times. This rearrangement joins TRBV2 to TRBJ2-3, with a weak D call TRBD2 (7 bases). V gave up 11 bases and J gave up 1 base, with 25 bases separating them. CDR3 length equals 17 residues. The germline V gene encodes CDR1 SNHLY and CDR2 FYNNEI. The CDR3 DNA is TGTGCCTCCAGTCGGGTTCCGGGGGGCCCAGGCACAGATACGCAGTATTTT. It specifies CASSRVPGGPGTDTQYF.

The chain links TRBV2 to TRBJ1-1; no clear D gene. V lost 8 bases and J 5 bases, leaving 15 bases between the germline ends. Looked up from germline, CDR1 is SNHLY and CDR2 is FYNNEI. The CDR3 is 13 amino acids. The CDR3 nucleotides are TGTGCCAGCGGCGCGGAATTGGGGACTGAAGCTTTCTTT. Protein sequence: CASGAELGTEAFF.

This clonotype was counted only a few times. The chain uses TRBV7-9 and TRBJ1-5; TRBD1 might be the D (6 bases). The CDR3 totals 14 residues. With 4 bases removed from V and 3 bases from J, the gap between germline ends came to 10 bases. The germline V gene has CDR1 SEHNR and CDR2 FQNEAQ (reference sequence). CDR3 nucleotides: TGTGCCAGCAGCTCGGGGGCGAACAATCAGCCCCAGCATTTT. Translating it yields CASSSGANNQPQHF.

This rearrangement joins TRBV12-3 or TRBV12-4 to TRBJ1-2; D perhaps matches TRBD1 (6 bases). Trimming left V 5 bases short and J 0 bases short, with 16 bases between. There are 16 residues in the CDR3. The DNA for the CDR3 is TGTGCCAGCAGTAAGACAGGCCCCCCCGCTAACTATGGCTACACCTTC. This sequence encodes CASSKTGPPANYGYTF.

This clonotype has just one count. This rearrangement joins TRBV18 to TRBJ2-2; 7 bases line up with TRBD1. Germline loops: CDR1 KGHSH, CDR2 LQKENI. With 3 bases clipped from V and 1 base from J, the junction kept 8 bases outside the gene matches. The CDR3 has 17 residues. In DNA, the CDR3 is TGTGCCAGCTCACCCTACGACAGGGTTGGGAACACCGGGGAGCTGTTTTTT. Amino acid sequence: CASSPYDRVGNTGELFF.

The chain has TRBV5-1 and TRBJ2-1; 8 nucleotides align to TRBD2. V lost 3 bases to trimming and J lost 3 bases; unmatched junction nucleotides: 11. CDR3 size: 17 residues. Per the germline V gene, CDR1 is SGHRS and CDR2 is YFSETQ. CDR3 coding DNA: TGCGCCAGCAGCTCCCCCACTAGCGGAGGGTTCTACAATGAGCAGTTCTTC. Protein: CASSSPTSGGFYNEQFF.